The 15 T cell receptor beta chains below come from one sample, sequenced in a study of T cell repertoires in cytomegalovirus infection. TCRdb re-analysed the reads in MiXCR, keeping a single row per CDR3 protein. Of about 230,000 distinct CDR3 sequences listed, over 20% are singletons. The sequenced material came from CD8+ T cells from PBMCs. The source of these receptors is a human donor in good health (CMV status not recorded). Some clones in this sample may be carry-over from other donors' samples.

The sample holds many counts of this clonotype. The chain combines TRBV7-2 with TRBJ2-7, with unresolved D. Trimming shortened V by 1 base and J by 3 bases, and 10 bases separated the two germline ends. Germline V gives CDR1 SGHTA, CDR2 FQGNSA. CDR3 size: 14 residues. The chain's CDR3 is CASSLGTPLYEQYF. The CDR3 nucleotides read TGTGCCAGCAGCTTAGGGACCCCTCTCTACGAGCAGTACTTC.

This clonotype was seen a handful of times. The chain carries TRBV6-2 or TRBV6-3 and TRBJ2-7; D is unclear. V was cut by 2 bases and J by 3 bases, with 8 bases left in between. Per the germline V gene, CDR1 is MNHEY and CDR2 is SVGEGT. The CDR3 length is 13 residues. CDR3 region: CASSYTVVYEQYF. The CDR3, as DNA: TGTGCCAGCAGTTACACGGTCGTCTACGAGCAGTACTTC.

The CDR3 here is CASSIWGGPEAFF. The DNA of the CDR3 is TGTGCCAGTAGTATTTGGGGTGGTCCGGAAGCTTTCTTT. The chain employs TRBV19 and TRBJ1-1, with D hard to call. The CDR3 covers 13 residues. Per the germline V gene, CDR1 is LNHDA and CDR2 is SQIVND (reference sequence). The ends were cut back, 3 bases at V and 8 bases at J, with 13 bases in the middle.

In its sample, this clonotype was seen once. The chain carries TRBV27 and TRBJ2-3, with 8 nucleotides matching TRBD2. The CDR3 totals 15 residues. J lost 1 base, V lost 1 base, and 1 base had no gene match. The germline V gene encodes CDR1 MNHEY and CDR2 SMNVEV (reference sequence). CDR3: CASSLWRGGTDTQYF. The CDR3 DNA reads TGTGCCAGCAGTTTATGGCGGGGGGGCACAGATACGCAGTATTTT.

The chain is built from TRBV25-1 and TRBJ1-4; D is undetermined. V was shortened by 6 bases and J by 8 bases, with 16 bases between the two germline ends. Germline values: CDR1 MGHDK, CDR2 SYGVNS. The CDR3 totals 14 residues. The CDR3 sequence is CASRAHGSREKLFF. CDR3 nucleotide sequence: TGTGCCAGCAGGGCGCACGGGTCGAGGGAAAAACTGTTTTTT.

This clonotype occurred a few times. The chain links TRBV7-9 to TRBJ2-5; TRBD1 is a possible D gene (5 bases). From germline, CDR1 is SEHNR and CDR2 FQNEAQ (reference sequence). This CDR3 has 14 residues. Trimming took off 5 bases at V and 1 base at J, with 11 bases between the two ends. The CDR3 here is CASSPDSFQETQYF. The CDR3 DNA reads TGTGCCAGCAGCCCAGACAGCTTCCAAGAGACCCAGTACTTC.

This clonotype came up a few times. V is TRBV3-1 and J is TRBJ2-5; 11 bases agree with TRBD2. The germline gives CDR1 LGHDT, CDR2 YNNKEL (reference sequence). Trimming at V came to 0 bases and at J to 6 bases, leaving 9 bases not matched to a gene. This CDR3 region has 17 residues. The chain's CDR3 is CASSQDEGLAAPQTQYF. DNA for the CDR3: TGTGCCAGCAGCCAAGATGAGGGACTAGCGGCGCCCCAGACCCAGTACTTC.

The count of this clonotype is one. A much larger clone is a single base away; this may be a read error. DNA of the CDR3: TGTGCCAGCAGCTTATCCGCTAGCGGGAAGTACGAGCAGTACTTC. The encoded protein is CASSLSASGKYEQYF. J is TRBJ2-7 and V is TRBV7-4; 9 bases are a match to TRBD2. This CDR3 spans 15 amino acids. CDR1 and CDR2 from the germline V gene are SGHVT and SQSDAQ. The ends lost 2 bases at V and 4 bases at J; junction bases unmatched: 6.

The CDR3 sequence is CASAGTGVFEQYF. The CDR3 region has the DNA TGTGCCAGCGCCGGGACAGGGGTTTTCGAGCAGTACTTC. This chain connects TRBV27 to TRBJ2-7; TRBD1 matches at 10 bases. Per germline, CDR1 MNHEY and CDR2 SMNVEV (reference sequence). There are 13 residues in the CDR3. The V gene end was trimmed by 8 bases and the J gene end by 6 bases; junction bases not matched to a gene: 7.

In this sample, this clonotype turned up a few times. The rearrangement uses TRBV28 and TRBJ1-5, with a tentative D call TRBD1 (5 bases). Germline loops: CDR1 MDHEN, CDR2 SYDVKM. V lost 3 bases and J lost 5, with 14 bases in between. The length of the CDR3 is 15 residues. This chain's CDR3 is CASSFFRRGYQPQHF. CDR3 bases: TGTGCCAGCAGTTTTTTTCGGAGGGGATATCAGCCCCAGCATTTT.

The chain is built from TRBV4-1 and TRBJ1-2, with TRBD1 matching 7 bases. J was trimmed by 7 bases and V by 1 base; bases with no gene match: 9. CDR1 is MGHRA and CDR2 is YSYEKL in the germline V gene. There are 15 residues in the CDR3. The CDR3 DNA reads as TGCGCCAGCAGCCAAGGACCCCAACAGGGGACTGGCTACACCTTC. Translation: CASSQGPQQGTGYTF.

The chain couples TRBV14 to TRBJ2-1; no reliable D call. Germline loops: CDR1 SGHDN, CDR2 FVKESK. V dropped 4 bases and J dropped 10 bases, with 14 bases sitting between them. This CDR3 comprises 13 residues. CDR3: CASSRRYFEEQFF. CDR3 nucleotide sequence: TGTGCCAGCAGCCGTAGATATTTCGAGGAGCAGTTCTTC.

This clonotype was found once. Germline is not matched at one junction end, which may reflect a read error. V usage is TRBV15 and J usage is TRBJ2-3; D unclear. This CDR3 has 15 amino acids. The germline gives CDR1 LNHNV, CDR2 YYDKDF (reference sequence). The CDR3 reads CVTSRGPFSSDTQYF. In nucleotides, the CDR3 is TGTGTCACCAGCAGAGGCCCGTTTTCATCGGATACGCAGTATTTT.

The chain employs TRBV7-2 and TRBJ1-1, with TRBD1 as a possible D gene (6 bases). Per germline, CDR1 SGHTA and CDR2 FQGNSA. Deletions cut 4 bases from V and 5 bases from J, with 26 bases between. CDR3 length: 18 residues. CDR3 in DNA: TGTGCCAGCAGCTGGGGGGCCCCTCCTTCCAGGGGTCGAACTGAAGCTTTCTTT. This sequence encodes CASSWGAPPSRGRTEAFF.

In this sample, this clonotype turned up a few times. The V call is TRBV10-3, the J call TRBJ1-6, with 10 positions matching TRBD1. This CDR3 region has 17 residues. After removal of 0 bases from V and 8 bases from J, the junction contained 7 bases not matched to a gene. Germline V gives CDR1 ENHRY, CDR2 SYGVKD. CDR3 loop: CAISESGTGDYDSPLHF. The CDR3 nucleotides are TGTGCCATCAGTGAGTCGGGGACAGGGGACTACGATTCACCCCTCCACTTT.